The entry that follows covers one T cell receptor beta chain sequence. This clonotype was found many times. Which antigen it targets is not known. Per-nucleotide qualities are absent, and no much larger clonotype sits a single base away. V lost 5 bases and J lost 7 bases; the stretch between them is 15 bases long. Looking up the germline V gene yields CDR1 SGHTA and CDR2 FQGNSA. Measured from the cysteine to the phenylalanine, the CDR3 is 14 residues long. The entry retains the CDR3 DNA only, 42 bases that are in frame from base 1. The sample belongs to a study of human T cells and chemical hapten exposure (dated by TCRdb to the early 2020s). The study in broad terms: For sensitization, 2% DPC in acetone was applied to an approximately 2 cm by approximately 2 cm area of upper inner arm skin. Weekly therapeutic DPC doses were additionally applied to the scalp of patients throughout the approximately 25-week study period. Patch testing was done on the upper back using Finn chambers containing 0.01% DPC, and results were scored after 6 days according to International Contact Dermatitis Research Group standards. The mostly female patient cohort included alopecia areata with under or over 50% scalp involvement, alopecia totalis and alopecia universalis. Libraries were pooled for sequencing, and variation in per-sample TCR yields was attributed mainly to small differences in library volumes within the pool. In alopecia patients, the study followed how the peripheral blood TCR repertoire changed in vivo over primary and secondary sensitization to diphenylcyclopropenone (DPC), a hapten. Blood samples were taken from patients before sensitization (week 0) and then at 2, 6 and about 24 weeks after DPC sensitization. Some 29 alopecia patients gave blood for TCR sequencing at one to four time points (pre-sensitization, 2, 6 and 24 weeks).

The time point label for this specimen denotes: pre-sensitization, week 0. The intended sense of this specimen's treatment or condition label: therapeutic diphenylcyclopropenone sensitization with weekly scalp DPC. At every patch-test visit, the blood draw took place before the patch test was put on. To be eligible, patients had to be aged 18 to 70, diagnosed with alopecia and judged suitable for DPC therapy, while pregnant patients were excluded. Total RNA was extracted from unfractionated whole blood collected in Tempus Blood RNA tubes. Study-wide findings and limitations: Patch test score was positively correlated with the number of PT1 expanded TCRs, with significance at thresholds 8, 16 and 32 but not at 4. After repeated subsampling, the strength of the expansion versus patch-test correlation and the threshold at which it became significant changed. Because every patient had alopecia, a presumed autoimmune disease, the patients' immune response might differ from that of healthy individuals. Compared with pre-sensitization or healthy control sets, expanded TCRs formed significantly more large CDR3 similarity clusters, which is consistent with antigen-driven responses. No change with DPC sensitization was found in the number of TCRs above 1 in 1000 frequency, and no evidence of global repertoire structure alterations was found.

Library preparation employed RACE. Reads for this sample came from a NextSeq 500. During library preparation, unique molecular identifiers were attached to individual cDNA molecules so that TCRs could be counted quantitatively and reproducibly. For every blood RNA sample, sequencing covered both the TCR alpha and TCR beta chains. On the study's bioinformatics: The median number of TCRs per sample was roughly 98,000, ranging from about 23,224 to 690,600. The Decombinator software suite was used to annotate the V, J and CDR3 of the TCR reads. For PS versus PT1 abundance plots, all samples were subsampled to the same number of TCRs (28,000). Expanded TCRs were defined as absent before sensitization and observed at least eight times at the 2-week time point. TCRdb trimmed the raw reads at Q25, called clones with MiXCR and kept productive beta chains. Rows with a matching CDR3 protein are joined into one entry that keeps the most common DNA and genes. The V and J calls reflect TCRdb's pipeline rather than the authors' work. Counted in this sample were tens of thousands of distinct CDR3 sequences; about 11% of them appeared once. Around 4.1% of the sample lies in the top ten.

The sequenced sample was whole blood, obtained in connection with sensitization to the hapten diphenylcyclopropenone (DPC). The sequence is built from TRBV7-2 and TRBJ2-1, and the D gene may be TRBD1, 6 bases matching. The receptor was isolated from a woman in her 40s with alopecia areata. Some clones in this sample may be carry-over from other donors' samples. The DNA sequence reads TGTGCCAGCAGCGCAAAAGGGGGAAAAAATGAGCAGTTCTTC. It translates to CASSAKGGKNEQFF.